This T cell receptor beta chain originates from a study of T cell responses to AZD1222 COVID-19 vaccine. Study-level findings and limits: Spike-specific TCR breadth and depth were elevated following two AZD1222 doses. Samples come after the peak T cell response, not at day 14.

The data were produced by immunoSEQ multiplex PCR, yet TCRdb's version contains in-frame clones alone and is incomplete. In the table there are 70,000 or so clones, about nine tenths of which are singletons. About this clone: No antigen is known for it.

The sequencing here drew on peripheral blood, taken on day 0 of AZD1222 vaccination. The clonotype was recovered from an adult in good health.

The CDR3 bases are TGTGCCAGCAGTGATACGGAGTACAATGAGCAGTTCTTC. Its translation is CASSDTEYNEQFF. This sequence joins TRBV6-1 and TRBJ2-1; D call uncertain. There are 13 residues in the CDR3. The V end lost 3 bases, the J end lost 4 bases, and 7 bases lay between the germline ends. In germline, CDR1 is MNHNS, CDR2 SASEGT.